This entry lists 21 T cell receptor beta chains sequenced from one sample in a study of T cell repertoires in cytomegalovirus infection. These receptors' antigens are unknown. TCRdb re-analysed the reads in MiXCR, keeping a single row per CDR3 protein. In the table there are 450,000 to 650,000 distinct CDR3 sequences, 40% of which are singletons. The sequencing here drew on cultured PBMCs, taken from culture after CMV antigen stimulation. The receptors shown here come from a human donor in good health (CMV status not recorded). Some clones in this sample may be carry-over from other donors' samples.

The CDR3 loop is CASSRQGANGYTF. CDR3 DNA: TGTGCCAGCAGCCGACAGGGGGCGAATGGCTACACCTTC. The chain couples TRBV7-9 to TRBJ1-2, with 10 bases lining up with TRBD1. This CDR3 comprises 13 residues. The germline gives CDR1 SEHNR, CDR2 FQNEAQ (reference sequence). The V segment lost 5 bases and the J segment 6 bases; nucleotides outside the gene matches: 3.

The table lists this clonotype with a few counts. V gene TRBV12-3 or TRBV12-4 combines with J gene TRBJ2-3, with 10 bases matching TRBD2. Trimming at V came to 6 bases and at J to 5 bases, leaving 5 bases not matched to a gene. There are 14 residues in the CDR3. The CDR3: CASSPLAGKDTQYF. As DNA, the CDR3 is TGTGCCAGCAGCCCACTAGCGGGGAAAGATACGCAGTATTTT.

The chain joins TRBV7-6 to TRBJ2-7; D is ambiguous. In germline, CDR1 is SGHVS, CDR2 FNYEAQ. Trimming took 3 bases from V and 1 from J, leaving 7 bases between them. The CDR3 sequence is 13 residues long. The CDR3 reads CASSFQTSYEQYF. CDR3 coding DNA: TGTGCCAGCAGCTTCCAGACATCCTACGAGCAGTACTTC.

The chain is built from TRBV18 and TRBJ2-5, with D possibly TRBD2 on 5 matching bases. With 7 bases removed from V and 5 bases from J, the gap between germline ends came to 17 bases. The length of the CDR3 is 14 residues. Germline lookup yields CDR1 KGHSH and CDR2 LQKENI. This chain's CDR3 is CASFTRGRSETQYF. As DNA, the CDR3 is TGTGCCAGCTTCACCAGAGGGCGATCCGAGACCCAGTACTTC.

This chain joins TRBV2 and TRBJ2-6, with D tentatively TRBD2 (5 bases). Germline CDR1 SNHLY, CDR2 FYNNEI. This CDR3 has 13 residues. V was shortened by 7 bases and J by 5 bases, with 9 bases between the two germline ends. CDR3 DNA: TGTGCCAGCACGGGATTTCGGGCCAACGTCCTGACTTTC. The encoded protein is CASTGFRANVLTF.

This clonotype was counted a few times. This rearrangement joins TRBV7-9 to TRBJ2-5; 12 bases map to TRBD2. This CDR3 region has 15 residues. The V gene's germline CDR1 is SEHNR and CDR2 FQNEAQ (reference sequence). The J segment lost 5 bases and the V segment lost 4 bases, leaving 5 bases of the junction unmatched. CDR3 region: CASSSTSGGTETQYF. For the CDR3, the DNA is TGTGCCAGCAGCTCGACTAGCGGGGGTACGGAGACCCAGTACTTC.

This chain connects TRBV6-6 to TRBJ1-4, with TRBD1 matching 12 bases. Germline CDR1 is MNHNY and CDR2 is SVGAGI (reference sequence). This CDR3 region has 18 residues. J gave up 7 bases and V 4 bases, and 13 bases lay outside the gene matches. CDR3 sequence: CASSSPGQGARMGEKLFF. CDR3 coding DNA: TGTGCCAGCAGTTCCCCGGGACAGGGGGCTAGAATGGGTGAAAAACTGTTTTTT.

This clonotype was seen a few times. The chain carries TRBV12-3 or TRBV12-4 and TRBJ1-1; D is unclear. The CDR3 runs 14 residues. The ends were cut back, 5 bases at V and 7 bases at J, with 17 bases in the middle. This CDR3 reads CASSLGEGFGEAFF. The CDR3 bases are TGTGCCAGCAGTCTAGGTGAGGGATTTGGTGAAGCTTTCTTT.

The table lists this clonotype with many counts. V usage is TRBV7-2 and J usage is TRBJ1-2; D might be TRBD1 (5 bases). CDR3 length: 15 amino acids. CDR1 SGHTA and CDR2 FQGNSA come from the germline V gene. Trimming removed 6 bases at V and 4 bases at J, with 18 bases between. Here the CDR3 reads CASSHTTGLSYGYTF. CDR3 DNA: TGTGCCAGCAGTCACACCACAGGTTTGAGCTATGGCTACACCTTC.

This CDR3 reads CATRSGLYEQYF. CDR3 sequence (DNA): TGTGCCACCCGGAGCGGCCTCTACGAGCAGTACTTC. The chain joins TRBV3-1 to TRBJ2-7; weak D call: TRBD2 (5 bases). This CDR3 comprises 12 residues. The germline V and J ends were trimmed by 10 bases and 3 bases, with 13 bases remaining between them. The V gene's germline CDR1 is LGHDT and CDR2 YNNKEL (reference sequence).

The chain has TRBV6-6 and TRBJ2-2, with 11 nucleotides matching TRBD2. Trimming cost V 7 bases and J 7 bases; bases outside gene matches: 5. The length of the CDR3 is 14 residues. The germline V gene has CDR1 MNHNY and CDR2 SVGAGI (reference sequence). The CDR3 region is CASIAGGPVGELFF. The CDR3 nucleotides read TGTGCCAGCATAGCGGGGGGGCCTGTCGGGGAGCTGTTTTTT.

The V and J genes are TRBV27 and TRBJ2-1, with D hard to call. Per germline, CDR1 MNHEY and CDR2 SMNVEV (reference sequence). The CDR3 consists of 13 residues. Trimming pared 5 bases from V and 5 bases from J, leaving 10 bases between. CDR3 bases: TGTGCCAGCAGTCCCCGGATTAACAATGAGCAGTTCTTC. This gives the protein CASSPRINNEQFF.

This chain links TRBV18 with TRBJ2-4, with D perhaps matching TRBD2 (6 bases). The CDR3 covers 16 residues. V lost 2 bases to trimming and J lost 6 bases, with 17 bases between them. Germline CDR1 reads KGHSH; CDR2 reads LQKENI. CDR3 amino acids: CASSPGEGGAANIQYF. The CDR3 DNA reads TGTGCCAGCTCACCAGGCGAGGGAGGTGCGGCAAACATTCAGTACTTC.

The chain has TRBV7-2 and TRBJ2-7, with TRBD2 matching over 10 bases. With V trimmed by 2 bases and J by 2 bases, 6 bases remained unmatched. Germline lookup yields CDR1 SGHTA and CDR2 FQGNSA. This CDR3 has 16 residues. The CDR3 protein is CASSLKSSGGTYEQYF. CDR3 nucleotide sequence: TGTGCCAGCAGCTTAAAGTCTAGCGGGGGTACCTACGAGCAGTACTTC.

This chain connects TRBV5-6 to TRBJ2-3, with 10 positions matching TRBD2. The CDR3 is made up of 13 amino acids. V lost 4 bases and J lost 6; bases outside the gene matches: 2. Per the germline V gene, CDR1 is SGHDT and CDR2 is YYEEEE. CDR3 protein: CASSGTSADTQYF. As DNA, the CDR3 is TGTGCCAGCAGCGGGACTAGCGCGGATACGCAGTATTTT.

V usage is TRBV4-1 and J usage is TRBJ1-1, with D hard to call. Germline loops: CDR1 MGHRA, CDR2 YSYEKL. CDR3 length: 17 amino acids. The ends were cut back, 6 bases at V and 1 base at J, with 21 bases in the middle. The CDR3 reads CASRGVGVGRRNTEAFF. The CDR3 coding sequence is TGCGCCAGCAGGGGTGTCGGGGTAGGAAGGAGGAACACTGAAGCTTTCTTT.

The chain uses TRBV20-1 and TRBJ2-2; TRBD2 aligns across 9 bases. The J segment lost 0 bases and the V segment lost 0 bases, leaving 2 bases of the junction unmatched. CDR1 and CDR2 from the germline V gene are DFQATT and SNEGSKA (reference sequence). CDR3 length: 16 amino acids. The DNA for the CDR3 is TGCAGTGCTAGAGATGCTAGCGGGACGAACACCGGGGAGCTGTTTTTT. It translates to CSARDASGTNTGELFF.

The chain links TRBV6-1 to TRBJ2-3, with 7 nucleotides matching TRBD2. Germline values: CDR1 MNHNS, CDR2 SASEGT. Trimming removed 3 bases from V and 2 bases from J; junction bases left unmatched: 17. This CDR3 region has 19 residues. This CDR3 is CASSDLLEVAGDYTDTQYF. CDR3 DNA: TGTGCCAGCAGTGACCTTTTAGAAGTAGCGGGTGATTACACAGATACGCAGTATTTT.

This chain connects TRBV7-9 to TRBJ2-3; D unresolved. Germline V CDR1 and CDR2: SEHNR, FQNEAQ (reference sequence). The CDR3 covers 15 residues. V lost 1 base, J lost 0 bases, and 8 bases lay in between. The CDR3 sequence: CASSLVPDSTDTQYF. The DNA of the CDR3 is TGTGCCAGCAGCTTAGTCCCGGACAGCACAGATACGCAGTATTTT.

This clonotype appeared a few times. At one boundary the junction diverges from the germline segment, which might be a read error. The V and J genes are TRBV11-2 and TRBJ2-1; TRBD2 matches at 14 bases. The CDR3 is 14 amino acids. Germline-derived CDR1 and CDR2 are SGHAT and FQNNGV. This CDR3 reads CASSSRGLAGVMVF. In DNA form, the CDR3 reads TGTGCCAGCAGCTCCCGGGGACTAGCGGGAGTTATGGTCTTC.

A few counts support this clonotype. The V and J genes are TRBV7-2 and TRBJ2-7; tentative D call: TRBD1 (5 bases). V lost 3 bases to trimming and J lost 2 bases, with 11 bases between them. The CDR3 extends over 14 amino acids. The germline CDR1 and CDR2 sequences are SGHTA and FQGNSA. The CDR3 loop is CASSFMRQTYEQYF. The DNA for the CDR3 is TGTGCCAGCAGCTTTATGCGACAGACCTACGAGCAGTACTTC.